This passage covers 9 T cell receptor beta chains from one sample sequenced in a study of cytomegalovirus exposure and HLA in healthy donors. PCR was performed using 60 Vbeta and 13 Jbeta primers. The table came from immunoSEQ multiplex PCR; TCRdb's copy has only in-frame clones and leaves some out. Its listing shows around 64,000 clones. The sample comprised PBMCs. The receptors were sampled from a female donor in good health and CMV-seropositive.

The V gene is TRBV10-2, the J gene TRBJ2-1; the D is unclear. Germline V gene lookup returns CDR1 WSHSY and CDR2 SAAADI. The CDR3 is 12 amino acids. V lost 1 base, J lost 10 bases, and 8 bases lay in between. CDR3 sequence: CASSELAGEQFF. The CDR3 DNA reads TGCGCCAGCAGTGAGTTGGCAGGCGAGCAGTTCTTC.

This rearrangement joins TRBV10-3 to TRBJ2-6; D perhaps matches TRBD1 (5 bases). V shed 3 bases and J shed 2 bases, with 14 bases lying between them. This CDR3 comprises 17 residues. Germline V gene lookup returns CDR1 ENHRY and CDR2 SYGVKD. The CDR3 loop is CAISDSYTGAGANVLTF. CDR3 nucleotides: TGTGCCATCAGTGACTCGTATACAGGTGCTGGGGCCAACGTCCTGACTTTC.

The CDR3 DNA follows: TGTGCCAGCAGCTTAGCGACTAGCGGTTACAATGAGCAGTTCTTC. This codes for CASSLATSGYNEQFF. The chain links TRBV11-1 to TRBJ2-1; TRBD2 matches 9 bases. V shed 0 bases and J 4 bases; nucleotides not matched to a gene: 1. The germline V gene has CDR1 SGHAT and CDR2 FQDESV (reference sequence). This CDR3 has 15 amino acids.

As DNA, the CDR3 is TGTGCCAGTAGTATTACTAGCGGGGGCACAGATACGCAGTATTTT. Protein product: CASSITSGGTDTQYF. The chain links TRBV19 to TRBJ2-3, with 10 bases matching TRBD2. Germline-derived CDR1 and CDR2 are LNHDA and SQIVND (reference sequence). V dropped 3 bases and J dropped 1; count of bases not matched to a gene: 1. This CDR3 spans 15 amino acids.

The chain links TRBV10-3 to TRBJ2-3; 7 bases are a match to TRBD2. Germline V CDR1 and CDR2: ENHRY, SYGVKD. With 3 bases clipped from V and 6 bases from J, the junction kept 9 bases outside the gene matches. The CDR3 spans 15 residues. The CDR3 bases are TGTGCCATCAGTGATCCCGGACTAGTTGTGGATACGCAGTATTTT. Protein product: CAISDPGLVVDTQYF.

CDR3 amino acids: CASTQGQGSSYNSPLHF. The CDR3 coding sequence is TGTGCCAGTACCCAAGGACAGGGCAGCTCCTATAATTCACCCCTCCACTTT. The chain joins TRBV19 to TRBJ1-6; the match to TRBD1 covers 8 bases. With 7 bases clipped from V and 0 bases from J, the junction kept 8 bases outside the gene matches. Germline V gene sequence: CDR1 LNHDA, CDR2 SQIVND (reference sequence). CDR3 length: 17 amino acids. Variable domain in full (rest from reference TRBV19 and TRBJ1-6): DGGITQSPKYLFRKEGQNVTLSCEQNLNHDAMYWYRQDPGQGLRLIYYSQIVNDFQKGDIAEGYSVSREKKESFPLTVTSAQKNPTAFYLCASTQGQGSSYNSPLHFGNGTRLTVT.

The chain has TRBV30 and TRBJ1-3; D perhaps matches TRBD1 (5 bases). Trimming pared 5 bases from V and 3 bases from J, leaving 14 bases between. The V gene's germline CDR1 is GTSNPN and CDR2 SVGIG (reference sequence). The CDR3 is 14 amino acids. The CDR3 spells CAWSPGYGGNTIYF. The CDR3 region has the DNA TGTGCCTGGTCTCCAGGGTATGGTGGAAACACCATATATTTT.

The CDR3 bases are TGTGCCAGCAGCCCGAGATCAGGGGCGCCTAATGAAAAACTGTTTTTT. This encodes CASSPRSGAPNEKLFF. J is TRBJ1-4 and V is TRBV7-2; D might be TRBD1 (6 bases). In germline, CDR1 is SGHTA, CDR2 FQGNSA. The V end was cut by 5 bases, the J end by 3 bases, with 16 bases between. CDR3 length: 16 residues.

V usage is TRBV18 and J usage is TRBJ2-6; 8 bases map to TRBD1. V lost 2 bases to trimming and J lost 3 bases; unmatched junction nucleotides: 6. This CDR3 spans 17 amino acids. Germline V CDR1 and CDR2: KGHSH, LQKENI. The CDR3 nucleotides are TGTGCCAGCTCACCAAGGACAGGGTTTAATGGGGCCAACGTCCTGACTTTC. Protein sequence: CASSPRTGFNGANVLTF.